The sequence of this TCR beta chain was determined in a study of PD-1 blockade in classical Hodgkin lymphoma. CDR1 and CDR2 (germline): MNHNS, SASEGT. The V segment lost 3 bases and the J segment 2 bases; nucleotides outside the gene matches: 4. CDR3 length: 15 amino acids. TCRdb keeps only in-frame clones here, not all; method: immunoSEQ multiplex PCR. This table holds about 99,000 clones, roughly 81% found once. No patient escaped relapse after autologous stem cell transplantation, and brentuximab vedotin exposure varied. The origin of this receptor is a human donor with classical Hodgkin lymphoma. Material: peripheral blood mononuclear cells (PBMCs), obtained before the second cycle of nivolumab. This chain links TRBV6-1 with TRBJ1-2; 9 bases are shared with TRBD1. This CDR3 reads CASSDKDRGNYGYTF. DNA for the CDR3: TGTGCCAGCAGTGATAAGGACAGGGGCAACTATGGCTACACCTTC.